This T cell receptor beta chain was found in a study of T cell repertoires in cytomegalovirus infection. In the case of this clonotype: Its specificity is not known.

MiXCR, applied by TCRdb to the reads, yields one record per CDR3 protein. The table lists around 450,000 distinct CDR3 sequences, approximately 33% of them singletons. V lost 5 bases, J lost 1 base, and 11 bases lay in between. Per germline, CDR1 MNHNS and CDR2 SASEGT. The CDR3 contains 15 residues. Points from the study as a whole: Across the ex vivo response, the dominant clonotypes were HLA-C-restricted CMV-specific TCR beta clonotypes. Based on cumulative public TCR beta family frequency, carriers of CMV plus the relevant HLA were identified.

This receptor was identified in a human donor in good health (CMV status not recorded). Some clones in this sample may be carry-over from other donors' samples. The V call is TRBV6-1, the J call TRBJ2-2; D remains unclear. Sample: PBMCs. CDR3 DNA: TGTGCCAGCAGTTATGGCAGTGGGAACACCGGGGAGCTGTTTTTT. This translates into CASSYGSGNTGELFF.